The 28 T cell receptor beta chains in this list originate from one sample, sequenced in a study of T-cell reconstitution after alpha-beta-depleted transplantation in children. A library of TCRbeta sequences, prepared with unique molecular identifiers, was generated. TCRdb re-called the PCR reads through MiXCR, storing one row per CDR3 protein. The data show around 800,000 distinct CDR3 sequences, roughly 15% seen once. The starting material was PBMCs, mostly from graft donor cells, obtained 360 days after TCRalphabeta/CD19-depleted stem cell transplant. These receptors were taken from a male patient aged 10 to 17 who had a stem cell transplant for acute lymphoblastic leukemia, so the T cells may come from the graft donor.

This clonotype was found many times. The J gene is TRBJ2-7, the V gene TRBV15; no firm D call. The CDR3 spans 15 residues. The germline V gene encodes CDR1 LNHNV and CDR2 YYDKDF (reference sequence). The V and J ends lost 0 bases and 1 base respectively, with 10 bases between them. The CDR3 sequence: CATSRDTRWSYEQYF. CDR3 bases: TGTGCCACCAGCAGAGATACCCGGTGGTCCTACGAGCAGTACTTC.

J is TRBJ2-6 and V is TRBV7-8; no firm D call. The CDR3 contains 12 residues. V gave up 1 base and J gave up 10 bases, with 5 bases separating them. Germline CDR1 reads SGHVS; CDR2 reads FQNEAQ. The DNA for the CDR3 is TGTGCCAGCAGCTTAGTGGCAAACGTCCTGACTTTC. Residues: CASSLVANVLTF.

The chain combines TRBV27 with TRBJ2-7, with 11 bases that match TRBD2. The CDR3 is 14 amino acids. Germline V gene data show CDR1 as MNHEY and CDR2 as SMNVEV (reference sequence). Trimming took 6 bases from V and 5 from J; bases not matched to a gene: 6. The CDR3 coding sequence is TGTGCCAGCAGAGGGCTAGCGGGAGGTAACGAGCAGTACTTC. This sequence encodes CASRGLAGGNEQYF.

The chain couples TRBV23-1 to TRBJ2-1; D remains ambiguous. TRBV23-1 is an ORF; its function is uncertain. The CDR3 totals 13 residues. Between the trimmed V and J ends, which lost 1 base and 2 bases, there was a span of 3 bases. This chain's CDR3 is CASSQLTYNEQFF. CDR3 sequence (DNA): TGCGCCAGCAGTCAATTGACCTACAATGAGCAGTTCTTC.

The CDR3 here is CSAILAGEAGELFF. CDR3 nucleotides: TGCAGTGCCATACTAGCTGGTGAAGCCGGGGAGCTGTTTTTT. The chain couples TRBV20-1 to TRBJ2-2; weak D call: TRBD2 (6 bases). V shed 6 bases and J shed 6 bases, with 17 bases lying between them. CDR3 length: 14 residues. Per the germline V gene, CDR1 is DFQATT and CDR2 is SNEGSKA (reference sequence).

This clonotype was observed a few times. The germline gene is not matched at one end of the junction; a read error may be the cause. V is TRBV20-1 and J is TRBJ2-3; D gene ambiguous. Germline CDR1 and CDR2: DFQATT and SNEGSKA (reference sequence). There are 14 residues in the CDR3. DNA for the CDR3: TGCAGTGCCAGAGTGGGCCTGGGCACAGATACGCAGTATTTT. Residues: CSARVGLGTDTQYF.

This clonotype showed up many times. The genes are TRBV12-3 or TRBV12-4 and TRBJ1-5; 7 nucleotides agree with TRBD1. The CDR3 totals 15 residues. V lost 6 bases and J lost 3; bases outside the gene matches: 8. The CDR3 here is CASSLPGQHNQPQHF. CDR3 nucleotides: TGTGCCAGCAGCCTCCCGGGACAGCACAATCAGCCCCAGCATTTT.

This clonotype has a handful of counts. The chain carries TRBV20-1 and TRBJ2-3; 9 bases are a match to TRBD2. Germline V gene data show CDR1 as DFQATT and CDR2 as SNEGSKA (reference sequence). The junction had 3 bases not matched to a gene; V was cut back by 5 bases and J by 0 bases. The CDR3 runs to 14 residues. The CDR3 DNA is TGCAGTGCTCTAGCGGGACCTAGCACAGATACGCAGTATTTT. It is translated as CSALAGPSTDTQYF.

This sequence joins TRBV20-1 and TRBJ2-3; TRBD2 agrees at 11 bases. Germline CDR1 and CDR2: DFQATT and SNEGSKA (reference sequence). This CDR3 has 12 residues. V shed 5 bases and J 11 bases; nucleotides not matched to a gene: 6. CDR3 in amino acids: CSAAGLAERQYF. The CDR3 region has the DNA TGCAGTGCTGCGGGACTAGCGGAGAGGCAGTATTTT.

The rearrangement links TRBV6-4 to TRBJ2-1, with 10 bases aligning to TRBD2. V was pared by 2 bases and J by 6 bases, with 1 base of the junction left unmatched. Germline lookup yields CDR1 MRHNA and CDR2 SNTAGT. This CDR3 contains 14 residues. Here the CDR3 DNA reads TGTGCCAGCAGTGACCCTAGCGGGAGCAATGAGCAGTTCTTC. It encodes CASSDPSGSNEQFF.

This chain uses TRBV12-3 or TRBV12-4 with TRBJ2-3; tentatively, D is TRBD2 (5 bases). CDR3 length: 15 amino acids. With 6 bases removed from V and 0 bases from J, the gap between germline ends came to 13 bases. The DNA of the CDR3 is TGTGCCAGCAGCCGCTGGGAGCGGAGCACAGATACGCAGTATTTT. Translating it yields CASSRWERSTDTQYF.

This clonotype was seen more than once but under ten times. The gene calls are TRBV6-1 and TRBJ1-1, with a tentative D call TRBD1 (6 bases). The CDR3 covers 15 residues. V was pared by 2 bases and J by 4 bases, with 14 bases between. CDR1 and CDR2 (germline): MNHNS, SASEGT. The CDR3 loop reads CASSERAGASTEAFF. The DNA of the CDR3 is TGTGCCAGCAGTGAACGGGCGGGGGCGAGCACTGAAGCTTTCTTT.

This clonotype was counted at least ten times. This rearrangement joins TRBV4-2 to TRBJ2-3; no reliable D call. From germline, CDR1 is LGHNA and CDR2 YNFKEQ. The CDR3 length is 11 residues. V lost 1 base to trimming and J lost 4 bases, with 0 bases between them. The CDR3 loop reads CASSQADTQYF. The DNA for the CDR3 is TGTGCCAGCAGCCAAGCAGATACGCAGTATTTT.

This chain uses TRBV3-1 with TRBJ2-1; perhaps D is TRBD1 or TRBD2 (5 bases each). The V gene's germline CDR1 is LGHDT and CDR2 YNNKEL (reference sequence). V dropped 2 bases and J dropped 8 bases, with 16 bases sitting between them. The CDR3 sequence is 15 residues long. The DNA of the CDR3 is TGTGCCAGCAGCCAACGGGACCTGAGACTCCATGAGCAGTTCTTC. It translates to CASSQRDLRLHEQFF.

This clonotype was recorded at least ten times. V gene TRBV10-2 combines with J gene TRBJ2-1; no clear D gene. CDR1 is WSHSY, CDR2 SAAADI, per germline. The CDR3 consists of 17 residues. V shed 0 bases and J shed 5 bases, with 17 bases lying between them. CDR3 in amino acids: CASSESVEHRSHNEQFF. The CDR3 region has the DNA TGCGCCAGCAGTGAGTCCGTGGAGCATAGGTCCCACAATGAGCAGTTCTTC.

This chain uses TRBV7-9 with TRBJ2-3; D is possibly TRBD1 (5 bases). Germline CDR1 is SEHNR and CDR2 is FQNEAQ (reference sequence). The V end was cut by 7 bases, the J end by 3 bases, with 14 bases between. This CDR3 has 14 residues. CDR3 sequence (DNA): TGTGCCAGCACCCCCGCTGGACAAACAGATACGCAGTATTTT. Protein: CASTPAGQTDTQYF.

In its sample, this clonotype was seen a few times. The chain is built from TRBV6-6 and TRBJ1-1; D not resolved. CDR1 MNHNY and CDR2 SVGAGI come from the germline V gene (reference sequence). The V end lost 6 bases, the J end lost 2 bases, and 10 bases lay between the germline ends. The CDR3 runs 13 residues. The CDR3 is CASSPKVNTEAFF. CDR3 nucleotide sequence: TGTGCCAGCAGCCCCAAGGTAAACACTGAAGCTTTCTTT.

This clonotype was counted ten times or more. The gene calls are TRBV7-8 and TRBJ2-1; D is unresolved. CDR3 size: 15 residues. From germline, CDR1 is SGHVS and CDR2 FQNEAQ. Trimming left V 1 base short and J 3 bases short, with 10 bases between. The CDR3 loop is CASSLDPRNYNEQFF. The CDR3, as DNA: TGTGCCAGCAGCTTAGACCCTAGGAACTACAATGAGCAGTTCTTC. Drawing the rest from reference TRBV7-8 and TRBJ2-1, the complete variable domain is GAGVSQSPRYKVAKRGQDVALRCDPISGHVSLFWYQQALGQGPEFLTYFQNEAQLDKSGLPSDRFFAERPEGSVSTLKIQRTQQEDSAVYLCASSLDPRNYNEQFFGPGTRLTVL.

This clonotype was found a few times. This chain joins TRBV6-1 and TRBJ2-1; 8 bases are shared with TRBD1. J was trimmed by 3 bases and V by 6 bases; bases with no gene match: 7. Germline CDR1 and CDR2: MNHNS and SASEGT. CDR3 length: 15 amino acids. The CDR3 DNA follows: TGTGCCAGCAGCGACCCGGACAGGGTCTACAATGAGCAGTTCTTC. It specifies CASSDPDRVYNEQFF.

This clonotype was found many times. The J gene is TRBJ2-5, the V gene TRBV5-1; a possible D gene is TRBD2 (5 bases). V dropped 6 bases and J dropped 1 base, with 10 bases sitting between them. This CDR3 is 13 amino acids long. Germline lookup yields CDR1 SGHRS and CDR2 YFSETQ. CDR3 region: CASKRAVQETQYF. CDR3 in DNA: TGCGCCAGCAAGAGGGCGGTCCAAGAGACCCAGTACTTC. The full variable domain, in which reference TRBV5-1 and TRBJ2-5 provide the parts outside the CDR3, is KAGVTQTPRYLIKTRGQQVTLSCSPISGHRSVSWYQQTPGQGLQFLFEYFSETQRNKGNFPGRFSGRQFSNSRSEMNVSTLELGDSALYLCASKRAVQETQYFGPGTRLLVL.

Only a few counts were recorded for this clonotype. The CDR3 protein is CASSYGLWTPYF. Written as DNA, the CDR3 is TGTGCCAGCAGCTATGGGTTATGGACTCCTTATTTT. V usage is TRBV7-9 and J usage is TRBJ2-3; tentative D call: TRBD2 (5 bases). Germline lookup yields CDR1 SEHNR and CDR2 FQNEAQ (reference sequence). CDR3 length: 12 amino acids. V lost 4 bases and J 15 bases, leaving 17 bases between the germline ends.

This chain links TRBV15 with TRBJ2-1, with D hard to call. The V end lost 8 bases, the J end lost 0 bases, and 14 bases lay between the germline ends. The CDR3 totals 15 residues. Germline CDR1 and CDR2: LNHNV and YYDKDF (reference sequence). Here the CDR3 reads CATFEGESSYNEQFF. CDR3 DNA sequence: TGTGCCACCTTCGAAGGCGAAAGCTCCTACAATGAGCAGTTCTTC.

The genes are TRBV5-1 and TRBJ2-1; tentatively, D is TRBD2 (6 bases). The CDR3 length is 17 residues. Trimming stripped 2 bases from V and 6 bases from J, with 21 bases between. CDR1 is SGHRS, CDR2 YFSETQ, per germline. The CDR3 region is CASSLTFVADFTNEQFF. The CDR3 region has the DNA TGCGCCAGCAGCTTAACGTTTGTAGCGGACTTCACCAATGAGCAGTTCTTC.

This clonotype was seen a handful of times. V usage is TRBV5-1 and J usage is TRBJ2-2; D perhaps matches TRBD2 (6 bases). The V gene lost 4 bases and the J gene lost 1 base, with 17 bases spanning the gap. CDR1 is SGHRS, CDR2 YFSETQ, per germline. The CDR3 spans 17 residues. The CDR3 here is CASSPKLLGGNTGELFF. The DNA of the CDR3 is TGCGCCAGCAGCCCGAAACTGCTGGGGGGGAACACCGGGGAGCTGTTTTTT.

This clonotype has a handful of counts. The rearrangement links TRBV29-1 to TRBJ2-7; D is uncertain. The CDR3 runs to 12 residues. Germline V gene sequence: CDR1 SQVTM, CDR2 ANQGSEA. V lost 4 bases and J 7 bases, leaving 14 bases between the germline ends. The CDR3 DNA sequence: TGCAGCGTTGTAGTCAGTCCGGATGAGCAGTACTTC. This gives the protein CSVVVSPDEQYF.

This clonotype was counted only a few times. CDR3 sequence reads: CASGQGYYEQYF. CDR3 nucleotides: TGTGCCAGCGGGCAGGGGTACTACGAGCAGTACTTC. The chain joins TRBV6-5 to TRBJ2-7; D might be TRBD1 (6 bases). The CDR3 runs to 12 residues. The V end lost 8 bases, the J end lost 3 bases, and 11 bases lay between the germline ends. Germline CDR1 MNHEY, CDR2 SVGAGI.

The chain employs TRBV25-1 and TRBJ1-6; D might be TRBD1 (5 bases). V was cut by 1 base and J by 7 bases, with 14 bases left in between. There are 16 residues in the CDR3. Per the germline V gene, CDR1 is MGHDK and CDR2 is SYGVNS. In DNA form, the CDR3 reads TGTGCCAGCAGTGAATCTGACCGGGGACGCAATTCACCCCTCCACTTT. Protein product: CASSESDRGRNSPLHF.

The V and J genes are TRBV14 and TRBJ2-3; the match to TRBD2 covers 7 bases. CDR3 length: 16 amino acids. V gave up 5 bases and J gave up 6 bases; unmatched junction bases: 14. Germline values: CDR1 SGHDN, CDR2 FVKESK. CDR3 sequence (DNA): TGTGCCAGCAGCTCAGATAGCGGGCGCCTTACTGATACGCAGTATTTT. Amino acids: CASSSDSGRLTDTQYF. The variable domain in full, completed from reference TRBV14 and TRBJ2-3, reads EAGVTQFPSHSVIEKGQTVTLRCDPISGHDNLYWYRRVMGKEIKFLLHFVKESKQDESGMPNNRFLAERTGGTYSTLKVQPAELEDSGVYFCASSSDSGRLTDTQYFGPGTRLTVL.